A selection of T cell receptor beta chains follows, all from one sample in a study of a mutant IDH1 vaccine in newly diagnosed glioma. The antigens for these receptors are not known. Repertoires were generated with immunoSEQ multiplex PCR, while TCRdb's copy carries only in-frame clones and drops some. This table holds about 48,000 clones, over 60% found once. The sample was PBMCs, taken from a glioma patient whose treatment included an IDH1 peptide vaccine. These receptor sequences come from a man aged 40-49 years with glioma. Each CDR3 is given with its conserved first and last residue. D genes are given only for firm matches. The size field is filled for only some rows; it gives once, few, many or a size class.

clone_size: -
d_call: TRBD2
v_call: TRBV5-1
j_call: TRBJ2-5
cdr3_nt: TGCGCCAGCAACCCACCCCGGGAGGGAGACGGGGAGACCCAGTACTTC
cdr3_aa: CASNPPREGDGETQYF

clone_size: -
d_call: -
v_call: TRBV6-4
j_call: TRBJ1-2
cdr3_nt: TGTGCCAGCTTTAGGAGGAGGGCAGGGACGGATCCAATGTATGGCTACACCTTC
cdr3_aa: CASFRRRAGTDPMYGYTF

clone_size: few
d_call: TRBD1
v_call: TRBV4-1
j_call: TRBJ2-7
cdr3_nt: TGCGCCAGCAGCCAAGATCGGGGGACAGGGGGCTACGAGCAGTACTTC
cdr3_aa: CASSQDRGTGGYEQYF

clone_size: -
d_call: -
v_call: TRBV6-6
j_call: TRBJ2-7
cdr3_nt: TGTGCCAGCAGTTACTCGAGCGGAGTACCCCCCTACGAGCAGTACTTC
cdr3_aa: CASSYSSGVPPYEQYF

clone_size: once
d_call: TRBD2
v_call: TRBV4-1
j_call: TRBJ2-2
cdr3_nt: TGCGCCAGCAGCGCCCGAACTAGCGGGAGGGCAACCGGGGAGCTGTTTTTT
cdr3_aa: CASSARTSGRATGELFF

clone_size: -
d_call: -
v_call: TRBV28
j_call: TRBJ1-1
cdr3_nt: TGTGCCAGCAGTTTGGAGAGAGGTAACACTGAAGCTTTCTTT
cdr3_aa: CASSLERGNTEAFF

clone_size: -
d_call: -
v_call: TRBV5-1
j_call: TRBJ2-1
cdr3_nt: TGCGCCAGCAGCTTGGGCATATCTCCCTGGGATGAGCAGTTCTTC
cdr3_aa: CASSLGISPWDEQFF

clone_size: -
d_call: TRBD2
v_call: TRBV6-7
j_call: TRBJ2-7
cdr3_nt: TGTGCCAGCAGTTACACGGACGGGGCTAGCGGGAATTCCTACGAGCAGTACTTC
cdr3_aa: CASSYTDGASGNSYEQYF

clone_size: -
d_call: TRBD2
v_call: TRBV29-1
j_call: TRBJ2-1
cdr3_nt: TGCAGCGTGCCGCTAGCGGGACCTCCCACTGAGCAGTTCTTC
cdr3_aa: CSVPLAGPPTEQFF

clone_size: -
d_call: TRBD2
v_call: TRBV5-4
j_call: TRBJ2-1
cdr3_nt: TGTGCCAGCAGCTTAAAGGTAGCGGGACTCAATGAGCAGTTCTTC
cdr3_aa: CASSLKVAGLNEQFF

clone_size: few
d_call: -
v_call: TRBV19
j_call: TRBJ1-1
cdr3_nt: TGTGCCAGTAGTATAGTAGGAGTAGGTACTGAAGCTTTCTTT
cdr3_aa: CASSIVGVGTEAFF

clone_size: -
d_call: -
v_call: TRBV10-3
j_call: TRBJ2-3
cdr3_nt: TGTGCCATCAGTGAGTCGATCAGGACAGATACGCAGTATTTT
cdr3_aa: CAISESIRTDTQYF

clone_size: -
d_call: TRBD2
v_call: TRBV7-2
j_call: TRBJ2-1
cdr3_nt: TGTGCCAGCAGCTTAGTGGGCGGGAGCTCCTACAATGAGCAGTTCTTC
cdr3_aa: CASSLVGGSSYNEQFF

clone_size: -
d_call: TRBD2
v_call: TRBV7-2
j_call: TRBJ2-2
cdr3_nt: TGTGCCAGCAGCATGGGACTAGCGGGAGCCGGGGAGCTGTTTTTT
cdr3_aa: CASSMGLAGAGELFF

clone_size: -
d_call: -
v_call: TRBV7-8
j_call: TRBJ1-3
cdr3_nt: TGTGCCAGCAGCTCTCAACCCTCTGGAAACACCATATATTTT
cdr3_aa: CASSSQPSGNTIYF

clone_size: -
d_call: -
v_call: TRBV6-6
j_call: TRBJ1-4
cdr3_nt: TGTGCCAGCAGCCCCGACAGGACCCAGGAAAAACTGTTTTTT
cdr3_aa: CASSPDRTQEKLFF

clone_size: -
d_call: TRBD1
v_call: TRBV29-1
j_call: TRBJ1-3
cdr3_nt: TGCAGCGTTACGGACAGGGACGATCGAAACACCATATATTTT
cdr3_aa: CSVTDRDDRNTIYF

clone_size: -
d_call: -
v_call: TRBV6-5
j_call: TRBJ2-2
cdr3_nt: TGTGCCAGCACCAAAAGGACTCCGCACACCGGGGAGCTGTTTTTT
cdr3_aa: CASTKRTPHTGELFF

clone_size: -
d_call: TRBD2
v_call: TRBV19
j_call: TRBJ2-5
cdr3_nt: TGTGCCAGTAGTATTGGGACTAGCAAAGAGACCCAGTACTTC
cdr3_aa: CASSIGTSKETQYF

clone_size: -
d_call: TRBD2
v_call: TRBV4-1
j_call: TRBJ2-2
cdr3_nt: TGCGCCAGCAGCCAAGAGGGCGGGGGTACCGGGGAGCTGTTTTTT
cdr3_aa: CASSQEGGGTGELFF

clone_size: -
d_call: -
v_call: TRBV7-2
j_call: TRBJ2-1
cdr3_nt: TGTGCCAGCAGTCCCTTTCCGGCCTACAATGAGCAGTTCTTC
cdr3_aa: CASSPFPAYNEQFF

clone_size: -
d_call: -
v_call: TRBV10-3
j_call: TRBJ1-5
cdr3_nt: TGTGCCATCAGTGAGTTAGGGGGTGATAGCAATCAGCCCCAGCATTTT
cdr3_aa: CAISELGGDSNQPQHF

clone_size: -
d_call: -
v_call: TRBV2
j_call: TRBJ2-5
cdr3_nt: TGTGCCAGCAGTGAAGGGGAGACCCAGTACTTC
cdr3_aa: CASSEGETQYF

clone_size: -
d_call: TRBD1
v_call: TRBV9
j_call: TRBJ2-3
cdr3_nt: TGTGCCAGCAGCCCAACGAGTACAGGGGCGTCCACAGATACGCAGTATTTT
cdr3_aa: CASSPTSTGASTDTQYF

clone_size: -
d_call: -
v_call: TRBV5-1
j_call: TRBJ1-1
cdr3_nt: TGCGCCAGCAGCAGGGCTGGGAGTGAAGCTTTCTTT
cdr3_aa: CASSRAGSEAFF

clone_size: once
d_call: -
v_call: TRBV29-1
j_call: TRBJ2-1
cdr3_nt: TGCAGCGTTATAAACAGCTACAATGAGCAGTTCTTC
cdr3_aa: CSVINSYNEQFF

clone_size: once
d_call: TRBD1
v_call: TRBV19
j_call: TRBJ2-1
cdr3_nt: TGTGCCAGTAGTATAGTCCGGGACAGGGCCAATGAGCAGTTCTTC
cdr3_aa: CASSIVRDRANEQFF

clone_size: -
d_call: -
v_call: TRBV9
j_call: TRBJ1-2
cdr3_nt: TGTGCCAGCAGCACCCTCGACAGAACTGGCTACACCTTC
cdr3_aa: CASSTLDRTGYTF

clone_size: -
d_call: -
v_call: TRBV7-2
j_call: TRBJ2-5
cdr3_nt: TGTGCCAGCAGCTTAGAGTTGGCCCATAAGTACTTC
cdr3_aa: CASSLELAHKYF

clone_size: few
d_call: -
v_call: TRBV6-5
j_call: TRBJ1-2
cdr3_nt: TGTGCCAGCAGTTACATAGACAGATTAGCTAACTATGGCTACACCTTC
cdr3_aa: CASSYIDRLANYGYTF

clone_size: -
d_call: -
v_call: TRBV29-1
j_call: TRBJ1-2
cdr3_nt: TGCAGCGTTAGGGGGACGGTCTATGGCTACACCTTC
cdr3_aa: CSVRGTVYGYTF

clone_size: -
d_call: -
v_call: TRBV27
j_call: TRBJ2-2
cdr3_nt: TGTGCCAGCTCACTCGGACAGTACACCGGGGAGCTGTTTTTT
cdr3_aa: CASSLGQYTGELFF

clone_size: few
d_call: -
v_call: TRBV18
j_call: TRBJ1-2
cdr3_nt: TGTGCCAGCTCCCCCAGCCAGAAGATTAACTATGGCTACACCTTC
cdr3_aa: CASSPSQKINYGYTF

clone_size: -
d_call: -
v_call: TRBV11-2
j_call: TRBJ2-3
cdr3_nt: TGTGCCAGCAGCAGAAGGTCCGCTGAGGGCGGGAAGATCACAGATACGCAGTATTTT
cdr3_aa: CASSRRSAEGGKITDTQYF

clone_size: -
d_call: TRBD1
v_call: TRBV6-5
j_call: TRBJ2-3
cdr3_nt: TGTGCCAGCAGCACGGACAGGGGAGCAACAGATACGCAGTATTTT
cdr3_aa: CASSTDRGATDTQYF

clone_size: -
d_call: TRBD2
v_call: TRBV19
j_call: TRBJ2-4
cdr3_nt: TGTGCCAGTAGTTCGGGACTAGCGGATGCCAAAAACATTCAGTACTTC
cdr3_aa: CASSSGLADAKNIQYF

clone_size: -
d_call: -
v_call: TRBV7-9
j_call: TRBJ1-1
cdr3_nt: TGTGCCAGCAGCTCAACTCGGCTTGGGACCCAGCTGAACACTGAAGCTTTCTTT
cdr3_aa: CASSSTRLGTQLNTEAFF

clone_size: -
d_call: -
v_call: TRBV6-1
j_call: TRBJ1-3
cdr3_nt: TGTGCCAGCAGTGAATTTGGCAGCTCTGGAAACACCATATATTTT
cdr3_aa: CASSEFGSSGNTIYF

clone_size: -
d_call: -
v_call: TRBV19
j_call: TRBJ1-3
cdr3_nt: TGTGCCAGCGCCCCGGGGGGAGGGCGAGCCGGAAACACCATATATTTT
cdr3_aa: CASAPGGGRAGNTIYF

clone_size: -
d_call: -
v_call: TRBV5-5
j_call: TRBJ2-3
cdr3_nt: TGTGCCAGCAGCTTGGCCGCGGGTGAAACAGATACGCAGTATTTT
cdr3_aa: CASSLAAGETDTQYF

clone_size: -
d_call: TRBD1
v_call: TRBV6-1
j_call: TRBJ2-1
cdr3_nt: TGTGCCAGCGGAGCCGGGACAGGGACGTACAATGAGCAGTTCTTC
cdr3_aa: CASGAGTGTYNEQFF

clone_size: -
d_call: -
v_call: TRBV7-9
j_call: TRBJ2-3
cdr3_nt: TGTGCCAGCAGCTCCGACGGACAGCCCCTAGATACGCAGTATTTT
cdr3_aa: CASSSDGQPLDTQYF

clone_size: -
d_call: TRBD2
v_call: TRBV19
j_call: TRBJ2-1
cdr3_nt: TGTGCCAGTACCTATGGGGGGGGTGATGAGCAGTTCTTC
cdr3_aa: CASTYGGGDEQFF

clone_size: -
d_call: TRBD1
v_call: TRBV2
j_call: TRBJ2-1
cdr3_nt: TGTGCCAGCAGAGACCCGGGACAGAACAATGAGCAGTTCTTC
cdr3_aa: CASRDPGQNNEQFF

clone_size: -
d_call: -
v_call: TRBV7-7
j_call: TRBJ2-5
cdr3_nt: TGTGCCAGCAGCTCAGGAACTGGCCCGGCGGACTTC
cdr3_aa: CASSSGTGPADF

clone_size: once
d_call: -
v_call: TRBV6-6
j_call: TRBJ1-1
cdr3_nt: TGTGCCAGCAGCCCCCCCGGAGGGAACACTGAAGCTTTCTTT
cdr3_aa: CASSPPGGNTEAFF

clone_size: -
d_call: TRBD1
v_call: TRBV10-2
j_call: TRBJ1-2
cdr3_nt: TGCGCCAGCTCCCCCGGGACAGGGTTCGGCTACACCTTC
cdr3_aa: CASSPGTGFGYTF

clone_size: -
d_call: -
v_call: TRBV2
j_call: TRBJ2-7
cdr3_nt: TGTGCCAGCAGTTCTCTCGAGGAGCAGTACTTC
cdr3_aa: CASSSLEEQYF

clone_size: -
d_call: TRBD1
v_call: TRBV7-2
j_call: TRBJ2-1
cdr3_nt: TGTGCCAGCAGGAGGGACAGGGTCTACAATGAGCAGTTCTTC
cdr3_aa: CASRRDRVYNEQFF

clone_size: -
d_call: -
v_call: TRBV6-6
j_call: TRBJ2-1
cdr3_nt: TGTGCCAGCAGTTACCTCACTAGCAGCTTCCAGAATGAGCAGTTCTTC
cdr3_aa: CASSYLTSSFQNEQFF

clone_size: once
d_call: TRBD2
v_call: TRBV28
j_call: TRBJ2-1
cdr3_nt: TGTGCCAGCAGTTTTCTAGCGGGAGATAGGGAGCAGTTCTTC
cdr3_aa: CASSFLAGDREQFF

clone_size: -
d_call: -
v_call: TRBV7-9
j_call: TRBJ1-2
cdr3_nt: TGTGCCAGCAGCTTAGAGGCAGGGAACTATGGCTACACCTTC
cdr3_aa: CASSLEAGNYGYTF

clone_size: -
d_call: -
v_call: TRBV7-9
j_call: TRBJ1-2
cdr3_nt: TGTGCCAGCAGCGCGCCACCGGGCCGCGGCGTAGATGGCTACACCTTC
cdr3_aa: CASSAPPGRGVDGYTF

clone_size: -
d_call: -
v_call: TRBV5-1
j_call: TRBJ2-1
cdr3_nt: TGCGCCAGCAGCTTGGGCTGGGGCAATGAGCAGTTCTTC
cdr3_aa: CASSLGWGNEQFF

clone_size: -
d_call: -
v_call: TRBV5-1
j_call: TRBJ2-4
cdr3_nt: TGCGCCAGCAAGGAGGGTGCCAAAAACATTCAGTACTTC
cdr3_aa: CASKEGAKNIQYF